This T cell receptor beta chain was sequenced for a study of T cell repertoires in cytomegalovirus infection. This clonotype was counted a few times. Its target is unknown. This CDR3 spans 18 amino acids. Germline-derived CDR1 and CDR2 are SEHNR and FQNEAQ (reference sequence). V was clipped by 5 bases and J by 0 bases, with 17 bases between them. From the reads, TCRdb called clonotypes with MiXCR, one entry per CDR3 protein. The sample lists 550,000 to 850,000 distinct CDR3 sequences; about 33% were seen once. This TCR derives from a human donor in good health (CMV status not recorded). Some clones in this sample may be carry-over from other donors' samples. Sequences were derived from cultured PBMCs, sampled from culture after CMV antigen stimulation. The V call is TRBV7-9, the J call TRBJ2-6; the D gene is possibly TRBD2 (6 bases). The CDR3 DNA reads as TGTGCCAGCAGCGGCGTGGGGGGTTCTAGCTCTGGGGCCAACGTCCTGACTTTC. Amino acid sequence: CASSGVGGSSSGANVLTF.